The following is a T cell receptor beta chain sequence with its context. This entry comes from a study of T cells expressing NK-cell markers. This CDR3 has 13 residues. Per germline, CDR1 LGHDT and CDR2 YNNKEL (reference sequence). TCRdb reprocessed the 5' RACE reads, with one entry per CDR3 protein and no DNA. The sample has about 400,000 distinct CDR3 sequences; the top ten hold about 10%. The TCR comes from a woman aged 50 to 60 in good health. The chain links TRBV3-1 to TRBJ2-3; without DNA, the TCRdb call of TRBD1 cannot be checked. Sequencing was performed on blood T cells: a sorted CD56 or NKG2C T cell subset, CD4+ or CD8+ T cells, or bulk PBMC T cells (not recorded which). The CDR3 sequence: CASRGGVTDTQYF.